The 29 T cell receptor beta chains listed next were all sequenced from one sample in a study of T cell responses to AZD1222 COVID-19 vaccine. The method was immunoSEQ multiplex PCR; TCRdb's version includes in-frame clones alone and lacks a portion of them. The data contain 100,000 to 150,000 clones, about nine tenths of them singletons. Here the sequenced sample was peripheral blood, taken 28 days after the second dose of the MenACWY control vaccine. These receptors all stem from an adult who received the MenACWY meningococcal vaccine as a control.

CDR3 amino acids: CASSFRPIQGYTF. DNA for the CDR3: TGTGCCAGCAGTTTCCGCCCTATACAGGGCTACACCTTC. This sequence joins TRBV28 and TRBJ1-2; D call uncertain. The CDR3 is made up of 13 amino acids. Trimming took 3 bases from V and 8 from J, leaving 13 bases between them. The germline V gene encodes CDR1 MDHEN and CDR2 SYDVKM.

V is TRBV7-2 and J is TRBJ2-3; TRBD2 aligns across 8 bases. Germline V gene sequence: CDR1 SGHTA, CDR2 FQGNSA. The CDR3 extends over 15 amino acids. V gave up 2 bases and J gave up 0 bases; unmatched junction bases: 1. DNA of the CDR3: TGTGCCAGCAGCTTACGGGGGGGGAGCACAGATACGCAGTATTTT. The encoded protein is CASSLRGGSTDTQYF.

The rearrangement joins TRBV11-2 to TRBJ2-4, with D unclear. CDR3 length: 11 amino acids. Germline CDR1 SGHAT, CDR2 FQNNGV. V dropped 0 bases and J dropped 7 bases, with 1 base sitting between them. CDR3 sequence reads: CASSLENIQYF. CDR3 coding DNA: TGTGCCAGCAGCTTAGAGAACATTCAGTACTTC.

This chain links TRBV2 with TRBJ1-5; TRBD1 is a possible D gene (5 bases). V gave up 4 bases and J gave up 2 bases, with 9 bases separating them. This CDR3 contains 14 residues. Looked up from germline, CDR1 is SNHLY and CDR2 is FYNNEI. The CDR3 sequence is CASSGGGGNQPQHF. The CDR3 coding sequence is TGTGCCAGCAGTGGTGGGGGGGGCAATCAGCCCCAGCATTTT.

CDR3 protein: CAISESPGLAGVGEQYF. Here the CDR3 DNA reads TGTGCCATCAGTGAGTCCCCGGGACTAGCGGGAGTCGGAGAGCAGTACTTC. J is TRBJ2-7 and V is TRBV10-3; 14 bases agree with TRBD2. The germline gives CDR1 ENHRY, CDR2 SYGVKD. The CDR3 sequence is 17 residues long. The ends lost 0 bases at V and 7 bases at J; junction bases unmatched: 8.

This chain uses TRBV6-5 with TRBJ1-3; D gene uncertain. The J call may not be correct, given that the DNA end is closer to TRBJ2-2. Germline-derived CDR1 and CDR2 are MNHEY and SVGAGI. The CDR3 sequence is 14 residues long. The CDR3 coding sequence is TGTGCCAGCAGTTACGGTCGCTTGGGCGGGGAGCTGTTTTTT. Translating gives CASSYGRLGGELFF.

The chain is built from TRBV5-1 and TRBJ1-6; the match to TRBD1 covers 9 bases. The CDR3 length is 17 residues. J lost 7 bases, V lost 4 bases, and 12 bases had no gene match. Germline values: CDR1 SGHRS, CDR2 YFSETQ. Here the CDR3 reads CASSGRGQGRINSPLHF. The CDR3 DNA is TGCGCCAGCAGCGGGAGAGGACAGGGGCGTATAAATTCACCCCTCCACTTT.

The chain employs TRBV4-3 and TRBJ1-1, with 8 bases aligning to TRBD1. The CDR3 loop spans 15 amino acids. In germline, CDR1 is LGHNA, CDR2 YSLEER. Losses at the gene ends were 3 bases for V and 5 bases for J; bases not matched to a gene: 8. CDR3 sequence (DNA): TGCGCCAGCAGCCATCAAGGACAGGGAGGAACTGAAGCTTTCTTT. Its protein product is CASSHQGQGGTEAFF.

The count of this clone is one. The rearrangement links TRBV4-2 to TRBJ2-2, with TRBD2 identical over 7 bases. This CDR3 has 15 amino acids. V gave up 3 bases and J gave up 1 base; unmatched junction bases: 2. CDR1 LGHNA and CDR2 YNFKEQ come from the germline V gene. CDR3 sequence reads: CASSQGRGNTGELFF. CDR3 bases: TGTGCCAGCAGCCAGGGGAGGGGGAACACCGGGGAGCTGTTTTTT.

The CDR3 spells CASSSLSNEQFF. DNA of the CDR3: TGTGCCAGCAGTAGCTTAAGCAATGAGCAGTTCTTC. This sequence joins TRBV27 and TRBJ2-1, with D unresolved. Germline V gene sequence: CDR1 MNHEY, CDR2 SMNVEV (reference sequence). The CDR3 loop spans 12 amino acids. The V and J ends lost 5 bases and 6 bases respectively, with 8 bases between them.

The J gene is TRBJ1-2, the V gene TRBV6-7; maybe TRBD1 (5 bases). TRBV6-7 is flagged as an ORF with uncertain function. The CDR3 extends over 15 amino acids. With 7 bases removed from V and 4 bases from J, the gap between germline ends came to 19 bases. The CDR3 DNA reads TGTGCCAGCACTACGGGGACGGGGGACGGCTATGGCTACACCTTC. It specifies CASTTGTGDGYGYTF.

This CDR3 is CASSLGQGPLSGANVLTF. The CDR3, as DNA: TGCGCCAGCAGCTTGGGACAGGGACCTCTCTCTGGGGCCAACGTCCTGACTTTC. The chain couples TRBV5-1 to TRBJ2-6; 7 nucleotides agree with TRBD1. V lost 0 bases to trimming and J lost 0 bases; unmatched junction nucleotides: 6. Germline CDR1 is SGHRS and CDR2 is YFSETQ. This CDR3 comprises 18 residues.

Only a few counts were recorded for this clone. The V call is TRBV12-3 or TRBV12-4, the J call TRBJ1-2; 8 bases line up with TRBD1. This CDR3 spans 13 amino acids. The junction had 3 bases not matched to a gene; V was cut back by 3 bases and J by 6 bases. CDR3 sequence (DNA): TGTGCCAGCAGTTTTGGACAGGGTGATGGCTACACCTTC. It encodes CASSFGQGDGYTF.

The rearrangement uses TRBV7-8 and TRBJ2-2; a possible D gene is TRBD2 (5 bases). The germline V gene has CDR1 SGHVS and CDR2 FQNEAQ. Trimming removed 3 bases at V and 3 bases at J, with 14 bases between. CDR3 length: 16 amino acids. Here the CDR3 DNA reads TGTGCCAGCAGCTTTCCCCTAACTAGGTACACCGGGGAGCTGTTTTTT. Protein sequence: CASSFPLTRYTGELFF.

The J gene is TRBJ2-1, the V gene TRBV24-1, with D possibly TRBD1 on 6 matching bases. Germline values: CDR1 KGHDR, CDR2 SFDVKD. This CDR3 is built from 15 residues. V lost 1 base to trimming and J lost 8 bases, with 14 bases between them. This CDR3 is CATSDFRPGDDEQFF. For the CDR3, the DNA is TGTGCCACCAGTGATTTTAGGCCAGGGGACGATGAGCAGTTCTTC.

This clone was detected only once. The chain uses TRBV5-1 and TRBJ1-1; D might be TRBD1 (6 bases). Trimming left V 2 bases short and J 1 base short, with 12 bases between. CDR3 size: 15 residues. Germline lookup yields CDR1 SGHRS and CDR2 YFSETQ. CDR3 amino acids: CASSFQGLGNTEAFF. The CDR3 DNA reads TGCGCCAGCAGCTTTCAGGGGCTTGGGAACACTGAAGCTTTCTTT.

The CDR3 spells CASSQSGAIYNEQFF. Here the CDR3 DNA reads TGTGCCAGTAGTCAGAGCGGGGCCATCTACAATGAGCAGTTCTTC. This chain uses TRBV19 with TRBJ2-1; 7 nucleotides agree with TRBD2. Trimming cost V 5 bases and J 3 bases; bases outside gene matches: 7. CDR3 length: 15 amino acids. Germline values: CDR1 LNHDA, CDR2 SQIVND (reference sequence).

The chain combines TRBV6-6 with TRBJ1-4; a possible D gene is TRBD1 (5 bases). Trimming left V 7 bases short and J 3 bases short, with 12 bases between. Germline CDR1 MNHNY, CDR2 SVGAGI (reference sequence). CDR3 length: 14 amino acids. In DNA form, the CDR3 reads TGTGCCAGCAACGGGGGTTTGGCTAATGAAAAACTGTTTTTT. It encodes CASNGGLANEKLFF.

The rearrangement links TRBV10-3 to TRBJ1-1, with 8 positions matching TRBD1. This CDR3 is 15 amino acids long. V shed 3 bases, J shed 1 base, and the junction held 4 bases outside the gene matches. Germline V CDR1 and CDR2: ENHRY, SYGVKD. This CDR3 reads CAISEYGQGNTEAFF. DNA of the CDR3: TGTGCCATCAGTGAATATGGACAGGGGAACACTGAAGCTTTCTTT.

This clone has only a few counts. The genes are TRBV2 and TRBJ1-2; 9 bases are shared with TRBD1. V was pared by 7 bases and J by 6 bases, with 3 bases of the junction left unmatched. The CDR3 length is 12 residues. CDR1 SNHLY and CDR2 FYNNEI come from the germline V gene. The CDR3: CASKRDRDGYTF. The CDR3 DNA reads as TGTGCCAGCAAAAGGGACAGGGATGGCTACACCTTC.

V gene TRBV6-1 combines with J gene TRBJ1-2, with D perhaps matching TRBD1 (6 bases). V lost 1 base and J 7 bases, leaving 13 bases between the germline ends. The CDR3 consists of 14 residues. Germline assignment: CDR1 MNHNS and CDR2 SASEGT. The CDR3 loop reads CASSEVVRGGGYTF. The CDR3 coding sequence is TGTGCCAGCAGTGAAGTTGTCAGGGGAGGTGGCTACACCTTC.

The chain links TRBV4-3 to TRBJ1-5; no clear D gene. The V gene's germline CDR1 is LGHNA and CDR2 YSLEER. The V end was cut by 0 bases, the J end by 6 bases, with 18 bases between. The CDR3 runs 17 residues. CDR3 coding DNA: TGCGCCAGCAGCCAAGATTTGAGACCCTGGTGTGTTCAGCCCCAGCATTTT. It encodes CASSQDLRPWCVQPQHF.

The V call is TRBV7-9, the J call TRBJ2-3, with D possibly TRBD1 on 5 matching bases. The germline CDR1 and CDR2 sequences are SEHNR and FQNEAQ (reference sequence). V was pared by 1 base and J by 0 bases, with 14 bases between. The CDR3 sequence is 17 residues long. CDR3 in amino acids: CASSLGDGATSTDTQYF. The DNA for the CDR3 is TGTGCCAGCAGCTTAGGGGATGGGGCAACCAGCACAGATACGCAGTATTTT.

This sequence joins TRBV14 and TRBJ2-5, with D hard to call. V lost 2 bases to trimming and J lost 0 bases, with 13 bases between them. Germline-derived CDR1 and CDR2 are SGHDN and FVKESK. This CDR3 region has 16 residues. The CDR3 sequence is CASSQYGTLNQETQYF. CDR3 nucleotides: TGTGCCAGCAGCCAATACGGCACGTTAAACCAAGAGACCCAGTACTTC.

The CDR3 nucleotides are TGTGCCAGCAGCCCCCGGACCTCGCCTGGGGAGCTGTTTTTT. Translating gives CASSPRTSPGELFF. This sequence joins TRBV3-1 (or the pseudogene TRBV3-2) and TRBJ2-2; D remains ambiguous. The CDR3 is made up of 14 amino acids. V lost 4 bases and J lost 8, with 14 bases in between. Per the germline V gene, CDR1 is LGHDT and CDR2 is YNNKEL (reference sequence).

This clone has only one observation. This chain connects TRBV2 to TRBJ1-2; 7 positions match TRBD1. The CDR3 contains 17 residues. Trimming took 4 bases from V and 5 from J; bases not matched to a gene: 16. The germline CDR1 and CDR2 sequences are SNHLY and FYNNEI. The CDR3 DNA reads TGTGCCAGCAGTGGAACGACACGTGTGACAGGGCTGTATGGCTACACCTTC. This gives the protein CASSGTTRVTGLYGYTF.

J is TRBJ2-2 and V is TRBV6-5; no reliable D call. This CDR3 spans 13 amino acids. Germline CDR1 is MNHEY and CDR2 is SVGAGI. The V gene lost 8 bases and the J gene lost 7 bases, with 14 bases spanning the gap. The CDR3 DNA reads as TGTGCCAGCTCCGGATTCTTTGGCGGGGAGCTGTTTTTT. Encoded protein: CASSGFFGGELFF.

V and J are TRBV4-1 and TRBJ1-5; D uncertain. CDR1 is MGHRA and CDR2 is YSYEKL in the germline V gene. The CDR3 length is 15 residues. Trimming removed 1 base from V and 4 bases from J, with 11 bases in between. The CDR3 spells CASSQGTVPNQPQHF. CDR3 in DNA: TGCGCCAGCAGCCAAGGAACAGTCCCGAATCAGCCCCAGCATTTT.

The DNA for the CDR3 is TGTGCCTGGAGTCTCGGGGGGGCGGGGGGATACGAGCAGTACTTC. Protein sequence: CAWSLGGAGGYEQYF. This chain joins TRBV30 and TRBJ2-7, with TRBD2 identical over 8 bases. The CDR3 is 15 amino acids. The germline V gene has CDR1 GTSNPN and CDR2 SVGIG (reference sequence). Trimming at V came to 2 bases and at J to 4 bases, leaving 10 bases not matched to a gene.